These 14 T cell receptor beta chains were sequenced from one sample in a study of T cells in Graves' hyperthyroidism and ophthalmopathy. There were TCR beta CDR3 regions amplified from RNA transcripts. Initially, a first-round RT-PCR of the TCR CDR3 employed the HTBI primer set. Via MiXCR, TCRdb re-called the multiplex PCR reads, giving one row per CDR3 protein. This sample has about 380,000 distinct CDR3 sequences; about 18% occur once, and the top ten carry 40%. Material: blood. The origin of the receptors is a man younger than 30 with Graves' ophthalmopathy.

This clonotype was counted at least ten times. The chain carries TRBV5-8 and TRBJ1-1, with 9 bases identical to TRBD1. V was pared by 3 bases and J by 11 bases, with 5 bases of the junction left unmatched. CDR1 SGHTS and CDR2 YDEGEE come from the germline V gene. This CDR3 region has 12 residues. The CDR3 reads CASSSGQGLAFF. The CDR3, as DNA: TGTGCCAGCAGCTCGGGACAGGGTCTGGCTTTCTTT.

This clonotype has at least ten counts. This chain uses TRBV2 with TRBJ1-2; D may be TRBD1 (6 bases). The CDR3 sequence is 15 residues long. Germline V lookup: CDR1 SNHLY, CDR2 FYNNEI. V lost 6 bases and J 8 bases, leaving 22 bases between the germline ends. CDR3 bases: TGTGCCAGCAGGAAGGAGGGCGCAGGGGCGGGAGGCTACACCTTC. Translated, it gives CASRKEGAGAGGYTF.

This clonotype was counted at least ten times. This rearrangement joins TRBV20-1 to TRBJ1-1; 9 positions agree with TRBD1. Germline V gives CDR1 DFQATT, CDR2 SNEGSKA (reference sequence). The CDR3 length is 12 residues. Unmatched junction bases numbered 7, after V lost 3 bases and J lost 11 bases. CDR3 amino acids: CSARGTGWMAFF. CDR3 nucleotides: TGCAGTGCTAGGGGGACAGGGTGGATGGCTTTCTTT.

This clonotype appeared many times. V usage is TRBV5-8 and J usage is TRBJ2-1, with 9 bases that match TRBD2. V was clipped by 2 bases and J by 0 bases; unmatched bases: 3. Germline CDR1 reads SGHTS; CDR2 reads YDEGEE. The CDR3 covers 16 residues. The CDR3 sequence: CASSFRLAVSYNEQFF. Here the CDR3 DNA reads TGTGCCAGCAGCTTTAGACTAGCGGTCTCCTACAATGAGCAGTTCTTC.

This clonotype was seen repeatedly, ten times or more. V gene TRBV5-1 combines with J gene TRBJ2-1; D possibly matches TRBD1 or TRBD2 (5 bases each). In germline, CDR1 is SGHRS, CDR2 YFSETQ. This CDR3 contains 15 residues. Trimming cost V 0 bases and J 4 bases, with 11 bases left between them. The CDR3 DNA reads TGCGCCAGCAGCTTGGGGGACGGCAGATACAATGAGCAGTTCTTC. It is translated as CASSLGDGRYNEQFF.

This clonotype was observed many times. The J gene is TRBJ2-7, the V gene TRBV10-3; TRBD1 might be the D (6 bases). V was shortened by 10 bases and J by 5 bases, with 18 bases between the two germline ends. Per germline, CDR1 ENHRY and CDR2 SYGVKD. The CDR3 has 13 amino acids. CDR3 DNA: TGTGCCACCCTGGCAGGGGATCAACACGAGCAGTACTTC. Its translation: CATLAGDQHEQYF.

The CDR3 coding sequence is TGTGCCAGCAGGTCCGCGAGCTCCCGGGGCTACACCTTC. This gives the protein CASRSASSRGYTF. The gene calls are TRBV6-5 and TRBJ1-2; D is unclear. The CDR3 is 13 residues long. Germline values: CDR1 MNHEY, CDR2 SVGAGI. V lost 6 bases and J 8 bases, leaving 16 bases between the germline ends.

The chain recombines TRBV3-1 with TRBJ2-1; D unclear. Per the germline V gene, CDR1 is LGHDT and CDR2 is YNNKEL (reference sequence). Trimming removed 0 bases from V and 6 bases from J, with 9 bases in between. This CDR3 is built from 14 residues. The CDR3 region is CASSQDLPANEQFF. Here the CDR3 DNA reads TGTGCCAGCAGCCAAGATCTACCGGCCAATGAGCAGTTCTTC.

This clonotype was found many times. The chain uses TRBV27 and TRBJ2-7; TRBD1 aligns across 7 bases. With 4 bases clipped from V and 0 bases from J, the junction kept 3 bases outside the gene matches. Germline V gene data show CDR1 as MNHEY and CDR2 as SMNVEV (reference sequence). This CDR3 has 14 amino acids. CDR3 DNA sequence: TGTGCCAGCAGTTGGGACAGTAGCTCCTACGAGCAGTACTTC. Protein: CASSWDSSSYEQYF.

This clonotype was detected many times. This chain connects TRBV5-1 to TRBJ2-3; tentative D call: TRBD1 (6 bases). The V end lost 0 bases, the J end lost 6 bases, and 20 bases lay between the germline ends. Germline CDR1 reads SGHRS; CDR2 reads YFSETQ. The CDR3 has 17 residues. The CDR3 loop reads CASSLVSGTHMTDTQYF. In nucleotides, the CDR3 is TGCGCCAGCAGCTTGGTTTCCGGGACACATATGACGGATACGCAGTATTTT.

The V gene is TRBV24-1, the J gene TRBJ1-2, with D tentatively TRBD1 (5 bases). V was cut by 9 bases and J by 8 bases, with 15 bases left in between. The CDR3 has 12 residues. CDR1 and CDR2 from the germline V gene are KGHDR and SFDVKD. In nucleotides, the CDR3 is TGTGCCACCTTGGGGAACGAGGGGGGCTACACCTTC. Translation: CATLGNEGGYTF.

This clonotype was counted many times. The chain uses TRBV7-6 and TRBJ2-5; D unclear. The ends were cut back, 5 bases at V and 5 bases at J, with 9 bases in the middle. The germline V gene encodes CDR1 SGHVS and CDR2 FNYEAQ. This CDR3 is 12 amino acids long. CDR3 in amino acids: CASSNPGETQYF. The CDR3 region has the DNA TGTGCCAGCAGCAACCCCGGGGAGACCCAGTACTTC. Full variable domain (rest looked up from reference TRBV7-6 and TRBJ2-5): GAGVSQSPRYKVTKRGQDVALRCDPISGHVSLYWYRQALGQGPEFLTYFNYEAQQDKSGLPNDRFSAERPEGSISTLTIQRTEQRDSAMYRCASSNPGETQYFGPGTRLLVL.

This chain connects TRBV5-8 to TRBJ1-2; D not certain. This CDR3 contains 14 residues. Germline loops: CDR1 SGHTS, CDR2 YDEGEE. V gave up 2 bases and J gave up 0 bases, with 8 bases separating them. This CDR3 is CASSFELANYGYTF. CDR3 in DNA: TGTGCCAGCAGCTTCGAGTTAGCTAACTATGGCTACACCTTC.

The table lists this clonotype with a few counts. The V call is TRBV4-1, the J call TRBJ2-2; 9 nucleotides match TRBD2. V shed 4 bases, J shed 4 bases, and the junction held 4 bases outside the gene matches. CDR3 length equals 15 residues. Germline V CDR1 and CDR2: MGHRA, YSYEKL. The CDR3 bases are TGCGCCAGCAGCCCCTCAGCGGGGGGCACCGGGGAGCTGTTTTTT. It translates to CASSPSAGGTGELFF.